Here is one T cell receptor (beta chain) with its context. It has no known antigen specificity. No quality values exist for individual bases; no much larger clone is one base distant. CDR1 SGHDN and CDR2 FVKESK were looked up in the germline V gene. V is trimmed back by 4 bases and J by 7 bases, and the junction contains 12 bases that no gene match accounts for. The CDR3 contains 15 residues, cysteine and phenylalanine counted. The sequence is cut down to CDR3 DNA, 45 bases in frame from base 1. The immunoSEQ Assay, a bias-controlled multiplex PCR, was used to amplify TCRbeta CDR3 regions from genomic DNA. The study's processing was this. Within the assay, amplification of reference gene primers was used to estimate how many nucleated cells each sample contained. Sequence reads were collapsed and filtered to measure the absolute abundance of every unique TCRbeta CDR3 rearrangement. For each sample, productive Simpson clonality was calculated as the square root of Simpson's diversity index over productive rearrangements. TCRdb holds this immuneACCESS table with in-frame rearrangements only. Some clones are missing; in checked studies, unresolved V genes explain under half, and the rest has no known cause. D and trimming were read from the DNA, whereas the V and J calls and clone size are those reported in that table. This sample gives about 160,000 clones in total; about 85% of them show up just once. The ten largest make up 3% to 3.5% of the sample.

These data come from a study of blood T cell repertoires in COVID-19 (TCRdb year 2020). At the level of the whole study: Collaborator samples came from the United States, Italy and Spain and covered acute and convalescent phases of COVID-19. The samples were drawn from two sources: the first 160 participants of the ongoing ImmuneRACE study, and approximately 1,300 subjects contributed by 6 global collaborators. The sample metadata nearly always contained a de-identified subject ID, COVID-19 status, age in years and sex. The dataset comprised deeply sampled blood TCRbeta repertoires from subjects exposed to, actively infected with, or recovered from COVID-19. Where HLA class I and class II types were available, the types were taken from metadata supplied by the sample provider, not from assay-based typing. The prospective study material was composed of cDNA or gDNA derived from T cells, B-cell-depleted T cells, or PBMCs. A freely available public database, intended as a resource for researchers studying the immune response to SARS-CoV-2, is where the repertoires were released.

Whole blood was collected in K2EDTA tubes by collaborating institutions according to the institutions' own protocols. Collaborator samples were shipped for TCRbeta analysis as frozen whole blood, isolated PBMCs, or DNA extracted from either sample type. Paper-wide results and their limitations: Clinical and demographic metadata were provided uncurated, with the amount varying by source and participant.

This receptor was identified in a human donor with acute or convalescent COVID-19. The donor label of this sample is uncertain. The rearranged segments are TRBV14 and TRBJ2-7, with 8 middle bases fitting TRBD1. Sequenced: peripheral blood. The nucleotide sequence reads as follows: TGTGCCAGCAGCCGGGACAGGTTTCCCATCGGTGAGCAGTACTTC. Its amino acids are CASSRDRFPIGEQYF.